The present entry profiles one T cell receptor (beta chain) with its context. Generated by immunoSEQ multiplex PCR, the TCRdb table keeps only in-frame clones and is missing some. The sample carries about 1.1 million clones, around three quarters recorded once. The data were taken from a study of shared clonotypes between healthy human individuals. CDR3 size: 14 residues. The V and J ends lost 0 bases and 9 bases, in that order; junction bases with no gene match: 6. Germline loops: CDR1 SGHTA, CDR2 FQGTGA. The sequencing input was memory CD4+ T cells from PBMCs. Noted subset: CD45RA-negative fraction. The sequence was collected from a man in his late teens or twenties in good health. Some clones in this sample may be carry-over from other donors' samples. The chain is built from TRBV7-3 and TRBJ1-1; 8 positions match TRBD1. In DNA, the CDR3 is TGTGCCAGCAGCTTAACATCGGGACAGGATAAAGCTTTCTTT. Translated: CASSLTSGQDKAFF.